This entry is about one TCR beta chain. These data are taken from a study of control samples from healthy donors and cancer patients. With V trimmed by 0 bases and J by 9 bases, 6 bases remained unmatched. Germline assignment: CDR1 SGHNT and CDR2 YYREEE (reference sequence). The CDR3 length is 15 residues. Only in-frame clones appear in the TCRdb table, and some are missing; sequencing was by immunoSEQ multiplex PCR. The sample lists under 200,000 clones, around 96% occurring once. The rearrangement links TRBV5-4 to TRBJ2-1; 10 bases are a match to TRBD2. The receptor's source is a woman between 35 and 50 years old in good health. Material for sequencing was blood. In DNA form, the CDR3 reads TGTGCCAGCAGCTTGGAACTAGCGGGAACGAGTGAGCAGTTCTTC. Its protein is CASSLELAGTSEQFF.